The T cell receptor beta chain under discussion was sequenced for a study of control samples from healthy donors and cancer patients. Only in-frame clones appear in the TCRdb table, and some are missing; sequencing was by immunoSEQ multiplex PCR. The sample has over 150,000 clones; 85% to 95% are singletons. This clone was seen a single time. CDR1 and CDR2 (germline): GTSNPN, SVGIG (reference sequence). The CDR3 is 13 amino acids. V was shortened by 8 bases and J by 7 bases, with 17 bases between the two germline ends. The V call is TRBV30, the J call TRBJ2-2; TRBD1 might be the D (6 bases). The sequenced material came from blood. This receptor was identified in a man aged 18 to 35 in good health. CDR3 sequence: CALFTGYIGELFF. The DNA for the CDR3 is TGTGCCCTTTTCACAGGGTATATCGGGGAGCTGTTTTTT.